Presented here are 4 T cell receptor beta chains from one specimen sequenced in a study of identical twins. TCRdb passed the 5' RACE reads through MiXCR, listing each CDR3 protein once. Of some 730,000 distinct CDR3 sequences in the sample, 18% are singletons; the top ten hold around 14%. The sample also formed part of further work on T cells expressing NK-cell markers.

What was sequenced was PBMCs. The receptors were sampled from a woman younger than 30 in good health.

The genes are TRBV5-8 and TRBJ1-3; no firm D call. The CDR3 contains 15 residues. Germline V gives CDR1 SGHTS, CDR2 YDEGEE. Trimming removed 1 base at V and 0 bases at J, with 8 bases between. The CDR3 sequence: CASSLFRHSGNTIYF. The CDR3, as DNA: TGTGCCAGCAGCTTGTTCAGGCACTCTGGAAACACCATATATTTT.

This clonotype was picked up a small number of times. V is TRBV3-1 and J is TRBJ2-7, with D unresolved. From germline, CDR1 is LGHDT and CDR2 YNNKEL (reference sequence). This CDR3 has 16 residues. V was shortened by 2 bases and J by 3 bases, with 17 bases between the two germline ends. CDR3 amino acids: CASSQREQRKNYEQYF. The CDR3 coding sequence is TGTGCCAGCAGCCAAAGGGAACAGCGAAAAAACTACGAGCAGTACTTC.

This clonotype was observed at least ten times. The rearrangement links TRBV12-3 or TRBV12-4 to TRBJ2-7, with TRBD2 as a possible D gene (6 bases). This CDR3 comprises 15 residues. V was shortened by 3 bases and J by 0 bases, with 12 bases between the two germline ends. The chain's CDR3 is CASSLVRGSSYEQYF. The CDR3 coding sequence is TGTGCCAGCAGTTTGGTCCGGGGGAGCTCCTACGAGCAGTACTTC.

This chain joins TRBV12-3 or TRBV12-4 and TRBJ2-1; maybe TRBD2 (5 bases). Trimming took off 6 bases at V and 2 bases at J, with 14 bases between the two ends. This CDR3 spans 15 amino acids. DNA for the CDR3: TGTGCCAGCAGGTGGTGGAGGTCGCCCTACAATGAGCAGTTCTTC. It yields the protein CASRWWRSPYNEQFF.